A single sample is the source of the 15 T cell receptor beta chains below, sequenced in a study of blood T cell repertoires in COVID-19. Method: immunoSEQ multiplex PCR; TCRdb's copy keeps in-frame clones and lacks some. This sample has about 270,000 clones, with around nine tenths found just once. The source material was peripheral blood. The receptors shown here come from a man aged 35 to 55 with active or convalescent COVID-19.

The chain has TRBV5-1 and TRBJ2-7; 9 nucleotides agree with TRBD1. CDR3 size: 16 residues. The V and J ends lost 4 bases and 7 bases, in that order; junction bases with no gene match: 15. CDR1 SGHRS and CDR2 YFSETQ come from the germline V gene. This CDR3 is CASSEVPGQGKEEQYF. DNA of the CDR3: TGCGCCAGCAGCGAGGTCCCGGGACAGGGAAAGGAAGAGCAGTACTTC.

V is TRBV24-1 and J is TRBJ2-3, with 14 bases aligning to TRBD2. Germline loops: CDR1 KGHDR, CDR2 SFDVKD. The CDR3 extends over 17 amino acids. Trimming cost V 3 bases and J 4 bases; bases outside gene matches: 5. CDR3: CATSDTTSGRGADTQYF. In nucleotides, the CDR3 is TGTGCCACCAGTGATACGACTAGCGGGAGGGGGGCAGATACGCAGTATTTT.

The chain couples TRBV18 to TRBJ2-2; D perhaps matches TRBD1 (5 bases). Per germline, CDR1 KGHSH and CDR2 LQKENI. This CDR3 region has 14 residues. The V end was cut by 4 bases, the J end by 6 bases, with 12 bases between. The CDR3 loop is CASSLDRGAGELFF. The CDR3 DNA reads as TGTGCCAGCTCACTGGATAGGGGCGCCGGGGAGCTGTTTTTT.

This clone was seen only a few times. V is TRBV25-1 and J is TRBJ1-2; no firm D call. Per the germline V gene, CDR1 is MGHDK and CDR2 is SYGVNS. Trimming cost V 3 bases and J 8 bases, with 10 bases left between them. CDR3 size: 12 residues. The CDR3 here is CASSERREGYTF. The DNA of the CDR3 is TGTGCCAGCAGTGAGCGGCGGGAGGGCTACACCTTC.

The chain couples TRBV5-1 to TRBJ1-1, with 10 bases identical to TRBD1. J was trimmed by 3 bases and V by 0 bases; bases with no gene match: 2. Germline CDR1 reads SGHRS; CDR2 reads YFSETQ. The CDR3 consists of 15 residues. The CDR3 bases are TGCGCCAGCAGCTTGGCGGACAGGGGGGACACTGAAGCTTTCTTT. Protein product: CASSLADRGDTEAFF.

The rearrangement links TRBV5-1 to TRBJ1-1; D may be TRBD1 (6 bases). The CDR3 totals 14 residues. The germline V and J ends were trimmed by 0 bases and 1 base, with 7 bases remaining between them. Germline CDR1 is SGHRS and CDR2 is YFSETQ. The CDR3 region is CASSLEGENTEAFF. CDR3 nucleotides: TGCGCCAGCAGCTTGGAGGGGGAGAACACTGAAGCTTTCTTT.

V and J are TRBV5-1 and TRBJ2-5; 9 bases map to TRBD1. V gave up 4 bases and J gave up 6 bases; unmatched junction bases: 13. The CDR3 length is 16 residues. In germline, CDR1 is SGHRS, CDR2 YFSETQ. CDR3 residues: CASSRTPGQGIKTQYF. Written as DNA, the CDR3 is TGCGCCAGCAGCAGGACACCGGGACAGGGTATTAAGACCCAGTACTTC. The full variable domain, completed using reference TRBV5-1 and TRBJ2-5, is KAGVTQTPRYLIKTRGQQVTLSCSPISGHRSVSWYQQTPGQGLQFLFEYFSETQRNKGNFPGRFSGRQFSNSRSEMNVSTLELGDSALYLCASSRTPGQGIKTQYFGPGTRLLVL.

The V gene is TRBV12-3 or TRBV12-4, the J gene TRBJ2-5, with TRBD2 as a possible D gene (6 bases). The CDR3 consists of 13 residues. Trimming cost V 5 bases and J 4 bases, with 11 bases left between them. In DNA, the CDR3 is TGTGCCAGCAGTCCTCGGGGAGGAGAGACCCAGTACTTC. Translated: CASSPRGGETQYF.

The chain carries TRBV9 and TRBJ2-1; D not certain. This CDR3 has 14 residues. CDR1 and CDR2 (germline): SGDLS, YYNGEE. V was pared by 4 bases and J by 8 bases, with 16 bases between. Here the CDR3 DNA reads TGTGCCAGCAGCCCCCCTAGTCCGATCGATGAGCAGTTCTTC. Its translation is CASSPPSPIDEQFF.

The rearrangement links TRBV7-9 to TRBJ2-2, with TRBD2 matching over 7 bases. The CDR3 consists of 15 residues. From germline, CDR1 is SEHNR and CDR2 FQNEAQ (reference sequence). V shed 3 bases and J 8 bases; nucleotides not matched to a gene: 9. CDR3 loop: CASSFGSGSAGELFF. The CDR3 DNA is TGTGCCAGCAGCTTTGGTAGCGGGTCAGCAGGGGAGCTGTTTTTT.

The chain carries TRBV24-1 and TRBJ2-5; 9 bases line up with TRBD1. The CDR3 totals 16 residues. Losses at the gene ends were 4 bases for V and 3 bases for J; bases not matched to a gene: 8. The V gene's germline CDR1 is KGHDR and CDR2 SFDVKD. The CDR3: CATSDPGQGREETQYF. The CDR3 nucleotides are TGTGCCACCAGTGACCCGGGACAGGGCCGTGAAGAGACCCAGTACTTC.

This sequence joins TRBV6-1 and TRBJ1-5; no firm D call. This CDR3 has 14 amino acids. V shed 5 bases and J shed 11 bases, with 19 bases lying between them. CDR1 MNHNS and CDR2 SASEGT come from the germline V gene. In nucleotides, the CDR3 is TGTGCCAGCAGTTTAGGCACCATCGAGGCGTCCCAGCATTTT. This gives the protein CASSLGTIEASQHF.

On this clone: A far larger clone is only one base removed, so a read error is likely. The rearrangement links TRBV2 to TRBJ2-1; weak D call: TRBD2 (5 bases). The CDR3 is made up of 12 amino acids. The V end lost 8 bases, the J end lost 3 bases, and 8 bases lay between the germline ends. CDR1 and CDR2 (germline): SNHLY, FYNNEI. DNA of the CDR3: TGTGCCAGCGGGAGTTTCTACAATGAGCAGTTCTTC. It specifies CASGSFYNEQFF.

By share, this clone ranks as medium-sized. The chain couples TRBV4-1 to TRBJ2-3, with TRBD2 matching 9 bases. The V gene end was trimmed by 3 bases and the J gene end by 5 bases; junction bases not matched to a gene: 9. Germline lookup yields CDR1 MGHRA and CDR2 YSYEKL. This CDR3 is built from 16 residues. The chain's CDR3 is CASSHLGGGAEDTQYF. CDR3 in DNA: TGCGCCAGCAGCCATCTTGGCGGGGGGGCCGAAGATACGCAGTATTTT.

The chain links TRBV12-3 or TRBV12-4 to TRBJ1-2; D call uncertain. The CDR3 sequence is 10 residues long. V shed 4 bases and J shed 13 bases, with 10 bases lying between them. Here the CDR3 reads CASSSTERTF. The CDR3 DNA reads as TGTGCCAGCAGTTCGACGGAGCGCACCTTC.